This passage covers 28 T cell receptor beta chains from one sample sequenced in a study of shared clonotypes between healthy human individuals. Libraries were prepared by immunoSEQ multiplex PCR; TCRdb keeps only in-frame clonotypes and omits some of them. The sample lists more than 2 million clones, just under 95% occurring once. Only CD45RO-negative cells positively selected for CCR7 counted as naive CD8 cells, so terminally differentiated effector memory CD45RA+ cells were excluded. Sequencing was done on a sample of naive CD8+ T cells sorted from blood. The source is a young man in good health.

V and J are TRBV19 and TRBJ2-7; 7 bases align to TRBD1. Germline V CDR1 and CDR2: LNHDA, SQIVND (reference sequence). This CDR3 comprises 15 residues. V shed 7 bases and J 0 bases; nucleotides not matched to a gene: 9. CDR3 in DNA: TGTGCCAGTAAGGAAGGTTGGGACAGCTCCTACGAGCAGTACTTC. It codes for CASKEGWDSSYEQYF.

V usage is TRBV27 and J usage is TRBJ2-7; perhaps TRBD2 as D (5 bases). V gave up 3 bases and J gave up 2 bases, with 11 bases separating them. This CDR3 spans 14 amino acids. Germline loops: CDR1 MNHEY, CDR2 SMNVEV (reference sequence). CDR3 sequence reads: CASSFAGPTYEQYF. CDR3 in DNA: TGTGCCAGCAGTTTTGCGGGCCCAACCTACGAGCAGTACTTC.

The genes are TRBV15 and TRBJ2-2; D gene ambiguous. The CDR3 contains 14 residues. The ends were cut back, 7 bases at V and 0 bases at J, with 9 bases in the middle. The germline V gene encodes CDR1 LNHNV and CDR2 YYDKDF (reference sequence). In nucleotides, the CDR3 is TGTGCCACCAACCAGGACGCGAACACCGGGGAGCTGTTTTTT. Amino acid sequence: CATNQDANTGELFF.

A note on this clone: A much larger clone lies a single base off, so this may be a read error. The CDR3 DNA is TGTGCCAGCAGCCCGGACGGCTATGGCTACACCTTC. This encodes CASSPDGYGYTF. The chain carries TRBV9 and TRBJ1-2; no firm D call. Deletions cut 4 bases from V and 4 bases from J, with 8 bases between. Germline V lookup: CDR1 SGDLS, CDR2 YYNGEE. The CDR3 contains 12 residues. The whole variable domain, filled in from reference TRBV9 and TRBJ1-2, reads DSGVTQTPKHLITATGQRVTLRCSPRSGDLSVYWYQQSLDQGLQFLIQYYNGEERAKGNILERFSAQQFPDLHSELNLSSLELGDSALYFCASSPDGYGYTFGSGTRLTVV.

J is TRBJ2-3 and V is TRBV4-1; tentatively, D is TRBD1 or TRBD2 (6 bases each). Trimming shortened V by 0 bases and J by 3 bases, and 13 bases separated the two germline ends. The CDR3 covers 16 residues. CDR1 is MGHRA and CDR2 is YSYEKL in the germline V gene. The CDR3 is CASSQDRGQGTDTQYF. CDR3 coding DNA: TGCGCCAGCAGCCAAGATCGGGGGCAGGGAACAGATACGCAGTATTTT.

The J gene is TRBJ2-1, the V gene TRBV7-9; 8 bases fit TRBD2. The CDR3 spans 15 residues. After removal of 6 bases from V and 4 bases from J, the junction contained 8 bases not matched to a gene. Germline V gives CDR1 SEHNR, CDR2 FQNEAQ (reference sequence). CDR3 in amino acids: CASRRGGPGYNEQFF. The CDR3 coding sequence is TGTGCCAGCAGACGCGGGGGGCCGGGATACAATGAGCAGTTCTTC.

As regards this clone: Within the sample, other DNA sequences also encode this same CDR3. V usage is TRBV6-5 and J usage is TRBJ2-1, with a possible D match to TRBD2 (6 bases). V was clipped by 0 bases and J by 3 bases, with 12 bases between them. Germline V gene sequence: CDR1 MNHEY, CDR2 SVGAGI. The CDR3 covers 16 residues. The CDR3 DNA reads TGTGCCAGCAGTTACTCAACGGGGGAACGCTACAATGAGCAGTTCTTC. Its protein product is CASSYSTGERYNEQFF.

Comment on this clone: Other DNA sequences within the sample encode an identical CDR3. The chain joins TRBV19 to TRBJ1-5, with D unclear. This CDR3 has 15 residues. V was trimmed by 3 bases and J by 0 bases, leaving 9 bases between them. Germline CDR1 and CDR2: LNHDA and SQIVND (reference sequence). The CDR3 DNA follows: TGTGCCAGTAGTATTACGGAGTATAGCAATCAGCCCCAGCATTTT. Translated: CASSITEYSNQPQHF.

The chain links TRBV25-1 to TRBJ2-5; D is possibly TRBD1 or TRBD2 (5 bases each). There are 15 residues in the CDR3. With 5 bases removed from V and 5 bases from J, the gap between germline ends came to 18 bases. The germline gives CDR1 MGHDK, CDR2 SYGVNS. CDR3 bases: TGTGCCAGCAGTCCAGGGATGGGAGATGGGGAGACCCAGTACTTC. It yields the protein CASSPGMGDGETQYF.

V gene TRBV5-1 combines with J gene TRBJ2-7; tentative D call: TRBD1 (5 bases). CDR3 length: 13 residues. Trimming shortened V by 6 bases and J by 7 bases, and 17 bases separated the two germline ends. Germline V gene data show CDR1 as SGHRS and CDR2 as YFSETQ. CDR3 DNA sequence: TGCGCCAGCACCATTGACAGCCCTGAGGAGCAGTACTTC. This sequence encodes CASTIDSPEEQYF.

The chain combines TRBV9 with TRBJ2-1, with a weak D call TRBD1 (5 bases). V lost 3 bases and J 3 bases, leaving 7 bases between the germline ends. This CDR3 has 13 amino acids. The germline gives CDR1 SGDLS, CDR2 YYNGEE. CDR3 region: CASSGQNYNEQFF. The CDR3 DNA sequence: TGTGCCAGCAGCGGACAGAACTACAATGAGCAGTTCTTC.

This clone came up once. The chain recombines TRBV29-1 with TRBJ2-1, with 11 bases aligning to TRBD2. V dropped 4 bases and J dropped 8; count of bases not matched to a gene: 10. CDR3 length: 15 amino acids. Per germline, CDR1 SQVTM and CDR2 ANQGSEA. The CDR3 coding sequence is TGCAGCGTTGGGACTAGCGGGTTAGGGTTGGATGAGCAGTTCTTC. Translation gives CSVGTSGLGLDEQFF.

A single count supports this clone. The chain combines TRBV4-2 with TRBJ2-5; D is uncertain. Germline V gene sequence: CDR1 LGHNA, CDR2 YNFKEQ. CDR3 length: 15 residues. Trimming shortened V by 0 bases and J by 2 bases, and 10 bases separated the two germline ends. The CDR3 here is CASSQDLWQQETQYF. The CDR3 bases are TGTGCCAGCAGCCAAGATTTGTGGCAACAAGAGACCCAGTACTTC.

The chain employs TRBV25-1 and TRBJ1-1; 9 bases align to TRBD1. The ends lost 1 base at V and 0 bases at J; junction bases unmatched: 6. Germline CDR1 is MGHDK and CDR2 is SYGVNS. CDR3 length: 17 amino acids. The CDR3 nucleotides read TGTGCCAGCAGTGAATCGGTAGGGACAGGGATGAACACTGAAGCTTTCTTT. It codes for CASSESVGTGMNTEAFF.

This chain joins TRBV29-1 and TRBJ2-5; 8 bases map to TRBD1. Per the germline V gene, CDR1 is SQVTM and CDR2 is ANQGSEA. The junction had 9 bases not matched to a gene; V was cut back by 6 bases and J by 3 bases. The CDR3 runs 14 residues. The CDR3 protein is CSVERTGKKETQYF. The CDR3 DNA reads as TGCAGCGTAGAAAGGACAGGGAAAAAAGAGACCCAGTACTTC.

The J gene is TRBJ2-1, the V gene TRBV30, with 8 bases aligning to TRBD1. This CDR3 contains 15 residues. V was pared by 4 bases and J by 9 bases, with 14 bases of the junction left unmatched. From germline, CDR1 is GTSNPN and CDR2 SVGIG (reference sequence). CDR3 amino acids: CAWIGIRTGYVEQFF. The CDR3 nucleotides are TGTGCCTGGATTGGTATAAGGACAGGGTACGTTGAGCAGTTCTTC.

Turning to this clone: Within the sample, other DNA sequences also encode this same CDR3. The rearrangement links TRBV4-3 to TRBJ2-1, with 7 bases aligning to TRBD2. J gave up 4 bases and V 0 bases, and 3 bases lay outside the gene matches. CDR3 length: 15 residues. CDR1 is LGHNA, CDR2 YSLEER, per germline. CDR3 sequence (DNA): TGCGCCAGCAGCCAAGATCTAGCGGTTTACAATGAGCAGTTCTTC. It translates to CASSQDLAVYNEQFF.

The V gene is TRBV27, the J gene TRBJ1-6; perhaps TRBD1 as D (6 bases). From germline, CDR1 is MNHEY and CDR2 SMNVEV (reference sequence). V was clipped by 8 bases and J by 7 bases, with 21 bases between them. The CDR3 length is 16 residues. CDR3 loop: CASQSDRDTGNSPLHF. The CDR3 DNA reads as TGTGCCAGCCAGTCGGACCGGGACACGGGGAATTCACCCCTCCACTTT.

The chain is built from TRBV30 and TRBJ2-4; D perhaps matches TRBD2 (5 bases). The CDR3 length is 14 residues. CDR1 and CDR2 (germline): GTSNPN, SVGIG (reference sequence). V was shortened by 2 bases and J by 6 bases, with 14 bases between the two germline ends. The CDR3 is CAWSSPSDLNIQYF. The DNA of the CDR3 is TGTGCCTGGAGTTCTCCCTCGGACTTAAACATTCAGTACTTC.

This rearrangement joins TRBV6-4 to TRBJ2-1; D unresolved. The germline V gene has CDR1 MRHNA and CDR2 SNTAGT. Trimming took 0 bases from V and 4 from J, leaving 4 bases between them. This CDR3 spans 13 amino acids. The CDR3: CASSDSLYNEQFF. The CDR3 DNA is TGTGCCAGCAGTGACTCCTTGTACAATGAGCAGTTCTTC.

This rearrangement joins TRBV4-2 to TRBJ2-5; TRBD2 matches at 13 bases. Germline CDR1 is LGHNA and CDR2 is YNFKEQ. This CDR3 region has 18 residues. The V segment lost 0 bases and the J segment 1 base; nucleotides outside the gene matches: 5. CDR3 loop: CASSQDGTSGESQETQYF. CDR3 sequence (DNA): TGTGCCAGCAGCCAAGATGGGACTAGCGGGGAATCCCAAGAGACCCAGTACTTC.

The rearrangement links TRBV2 to TRBJ1-1; 7 nucleotides line up with TRBD1. V lost 10 bases, J lost 2 bases, and 4 bases stayed unmatched. Germline values: CDR1 SNHLY, CDR2 FYNNEI. The CDR3 consists of 12 residues. The CDR3 here is CATDRDNTEAFF. The CDR3 DNA follows: TGTGCCACTGACAGGGACAACACTGAAGCTTTCTTT.

This sequence joins TRBV28 and TRBJ2-6; D is ambiguous. Between the trimmed V and J ends, which lost 1 base and 0 bases, there was a span of 1 base. CDR3 length: 14 amino acids. Germline loops: CDR1 MDHEN, CDR2 SYDVKM. The CDR3 region is CASSLYSGANVLTF. The CDR3 coding sequence is TGTGCCAGCAGTTTATACTCTGGGGCCAACGTCCTGACTTTC.

The chain carries TRBV7-3 and TRBJ2-7; D unclear. From germline, CDR1 is SGHTA and CDR2 FQGTGA. This CDR3 has 14 residues. Trimming pared 5 bases from V and 2 bases from J, leaving 13 bases between. CDR3 DNA: TGTGCCAGCAGCCCCTCCGGGTCAACCTACGAGCAGTACTTC. Translating it yields CASSPSGSTYEQYF.

V usage is TRBV10-1 and J usage is TRBJ2-3; no reliable D call. The germline CDR1 and CDR2 sequences are WNHNN and SYGVQD (reference sequence). The ends were cut back, 3 bases at V and 0 bases at J, with 7 bases in the middle. This CDR3 region has 14 residues. CDR3 nucleotide sequence: TGCGCCAGCAGTGATCAAGCTAGCACAGATACGCAGTATTTT. Translation: CASSDQASTDTQYF.

The gene calls are TRBV28 and TRBJ2-7; D is possibly TRBD2 (6 bases). The CDR3 is 14 amino acids. CDR1 is MDHEN and CDR2 is SYDVKM in the germline V gene. Deletions cut 4 bases from V and 2 bases from J, with 12 bases between. This CDR3 is CASSSETGAYEQYF. In nucleotides, the CDR3 is TGTGCCAGCAGTTCTGAGACGGGGGCCTACGAGCAGTACTTC.

DNA of the CDR3: TGTGCCAGTAGTGGGACAGGGTTAACAGATACGCAGTATTTT. Its translation is CASSGTGLTDTQYF. The rearrangement links TRBV19 to TRBJ2-3, with 9 bases identical to TRBD1. Germline CDR1 reads LNHDA; CDR2 reads SQIVND (reference sequence). After removal of 5 bases from V and 3 bases from J, the junction contained 3 bases not matched to a gene. The CDR3 totals 14 residues.

The chain is built from TRBV9 and TRBJ2-5, with TRBD2 as a possible D gene (5 bases). Germline V lookup: CDR1 SGDLS, CDR2 YYNGEE. Trimming removed 0 bases at V and 5 bases at J, with 14 bases between. The CDR3 consists of 15 residues. This chain's CDR3 is CASSVEAGFGETQYF. In DNA, the CDR3 is TGTGCCAGCAGCGTAGAGGCGGGTTTCGGGGAGACCCAGTACTTC.